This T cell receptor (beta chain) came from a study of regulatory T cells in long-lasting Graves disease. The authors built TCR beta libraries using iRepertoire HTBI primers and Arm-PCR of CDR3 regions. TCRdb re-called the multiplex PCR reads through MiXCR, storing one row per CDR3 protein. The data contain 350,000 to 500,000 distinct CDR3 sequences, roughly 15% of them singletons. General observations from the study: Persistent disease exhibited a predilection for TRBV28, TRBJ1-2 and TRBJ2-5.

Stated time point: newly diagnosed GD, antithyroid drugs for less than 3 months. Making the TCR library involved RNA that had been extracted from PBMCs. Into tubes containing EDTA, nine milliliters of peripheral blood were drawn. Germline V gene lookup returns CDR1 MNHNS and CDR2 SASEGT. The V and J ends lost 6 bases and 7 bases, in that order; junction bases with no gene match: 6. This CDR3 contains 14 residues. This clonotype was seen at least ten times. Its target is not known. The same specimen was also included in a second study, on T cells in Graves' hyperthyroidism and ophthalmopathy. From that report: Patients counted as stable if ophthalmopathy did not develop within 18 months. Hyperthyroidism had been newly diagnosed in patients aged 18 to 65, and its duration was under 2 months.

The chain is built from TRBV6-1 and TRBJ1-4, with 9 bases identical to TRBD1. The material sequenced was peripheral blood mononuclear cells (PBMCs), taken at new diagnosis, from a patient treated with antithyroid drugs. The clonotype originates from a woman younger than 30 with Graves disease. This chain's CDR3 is CASRTRDRAEKLFF. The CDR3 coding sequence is TGTGCCAGCAGGACCCGGGACAGGGCTGAAAAACTGTTTTTT.